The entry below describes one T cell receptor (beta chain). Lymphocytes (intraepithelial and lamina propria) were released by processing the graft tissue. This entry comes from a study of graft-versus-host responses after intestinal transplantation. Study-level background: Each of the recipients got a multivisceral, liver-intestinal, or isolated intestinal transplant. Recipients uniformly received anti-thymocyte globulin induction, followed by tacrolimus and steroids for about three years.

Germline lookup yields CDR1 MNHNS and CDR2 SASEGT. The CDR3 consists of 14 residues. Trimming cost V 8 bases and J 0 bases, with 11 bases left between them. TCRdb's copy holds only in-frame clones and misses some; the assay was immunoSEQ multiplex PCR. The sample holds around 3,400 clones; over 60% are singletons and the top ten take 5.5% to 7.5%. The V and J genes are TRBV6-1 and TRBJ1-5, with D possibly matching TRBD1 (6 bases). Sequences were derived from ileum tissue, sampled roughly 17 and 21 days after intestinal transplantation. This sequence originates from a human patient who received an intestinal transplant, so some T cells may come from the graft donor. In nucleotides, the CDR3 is TGTGCCAGCGAAAGGGGGGGTAGCAATCAGCCCCAGCATTTT. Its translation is CASERGGSNQPQHF.